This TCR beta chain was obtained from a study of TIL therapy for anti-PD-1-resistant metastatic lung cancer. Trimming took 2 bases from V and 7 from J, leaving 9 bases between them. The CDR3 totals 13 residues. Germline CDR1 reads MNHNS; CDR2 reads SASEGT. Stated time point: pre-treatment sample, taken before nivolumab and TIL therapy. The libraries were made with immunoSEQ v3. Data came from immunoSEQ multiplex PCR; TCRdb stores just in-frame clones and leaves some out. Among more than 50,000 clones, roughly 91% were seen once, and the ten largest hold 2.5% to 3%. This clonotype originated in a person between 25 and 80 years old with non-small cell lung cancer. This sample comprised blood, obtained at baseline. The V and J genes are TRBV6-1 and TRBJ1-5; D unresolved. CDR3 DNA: TGTGCCAGCAGTGAAAAATTGAGGCAGCCCCAGCATTTT. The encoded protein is CASSEKLRQPQHF.